This TCR beta chain was obtained from a study of neoadjuvant anti-PD-1 for oral cavity cancer. Findings and limits, study-wide: Non-responders to neoadjuvant nivolumab had significantly more clonal PBMC T cells than responders.

Most PBMC samples had roughly 0.45 ug input DNA in six replicates. Assay used: immunoSEQ multiplex PCR; TCRdb lists only in-frame clones, some missing. The profile shows around 13,000 clones, around 80% of them singletons. Time point defined: after neoadjuvant nivolumab, at surgical resection. No culture or expansion preceded analysis of these blood cells. CDR1 is MNHEY and CDR2 is SMNVEV in the germline V gene (reference sequence). The CDR3 extends over 14 amino acids. V lost 2 bases, J lost 4 bases, and 11 bases lay in between. There are a few counts of this clone. No antigen is known for it. The V and J genes are TRBV27 and TRBJ1-1, with D uncertain. The receptor was isolated from a person aged 40-85 years with oral cavity squamous cell carcinoma. The sample consisted of PBMCs, taken after nivolumab (anti-PD-1) treatment. The CDR3 loop reads CASSLAGPPTEAFF. The DNA for the CDR3 is TGTGCCAGCAGTTTAGCCGGGCCCCCCACTGAAGCTTTCTTT.